The rows below give T cell receptor beta chains drawn from one sample of a study of early T cells in non-severe SARS-CoV-2 infection. MiXCR, applied by TCRdb to the 5' RACE reads, yields one record per CDR3 protein. Of under 35,000 distinct CDR3 sequences in the sample, approximately 5.6% were seen once. The source material was whole blood. The receptors shown here come from an adult who was a healthcare worker with PCR-confirmed SARS-CoV-2 infection or an uninfected control (not recorded which). The CDR3 runs from the conserved cysteine through the conserved F or W. The order of the fields is clone size, V gene, J gene, CDR3 protein. The listing skips clone size in some rows; elsewhere it reads once, few, many or a size class.

NA	TRBV7-7	TRBJ1-5	CASSLEVGQPQHF
many	TRBV28	TRBJ2-1	CASISVPTSGIVNEQFF
many	TRBV6-5	TRBJ2-1	CASSNRDSSYNEQFF
NA	TRBV11-2	TRBJ2-1	CASSFPGTSGRNEQFF
many	TRBV28	TRBJ1-6	CASNPSGSADNSPLHF
NA	TRBV27	TRBJ2-1	CASSLYGGRLAVYNEQFF
many	TRBV3-2	TRBJ1-2	CASSQDRDARSNYGYTF
many	TRBV6-5	TRBJ1-6	CASSSTHRGFNSPLHF
many	TRBV27	TRBJ2-3	CASRSFGLAENTDTQYF
few	TRBV7-2	TRBJ2-2	CASSLQGGRGTTGELFF
many	TRBV5-5	TRBJ2-1	CASTLGSDHGEQFF
many	TRBV7-9	TRBJ1-2	CASSLDSYGYTF
many	TRBV11-2	TRBJ1-2	CASSTGTAKPNYGYTF